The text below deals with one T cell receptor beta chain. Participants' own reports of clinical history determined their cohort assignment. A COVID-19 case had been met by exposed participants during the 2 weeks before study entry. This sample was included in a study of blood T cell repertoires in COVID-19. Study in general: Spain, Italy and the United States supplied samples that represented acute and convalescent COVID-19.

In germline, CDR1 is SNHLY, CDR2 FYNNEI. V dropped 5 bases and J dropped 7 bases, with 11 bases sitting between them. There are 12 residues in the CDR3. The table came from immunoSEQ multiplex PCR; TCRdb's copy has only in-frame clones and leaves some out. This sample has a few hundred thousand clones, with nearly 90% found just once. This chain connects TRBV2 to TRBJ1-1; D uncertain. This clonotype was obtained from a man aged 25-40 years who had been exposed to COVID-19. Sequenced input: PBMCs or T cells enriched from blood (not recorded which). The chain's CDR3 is CASSIQSVEAFF. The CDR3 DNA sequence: TGTGCCAGCAGTATACAGAGTGTTGAAGCTTTCTTT.